These T cell receptor beta chains were read from a single sample in a study of cytomegalovirus exposure and HLA in healthy donors. Measured with immunoSEQ multiplex PCR; TCRdb has only the in-frame clones, and not every one. The sample shows 85,000 to 130,000 clones, roughly three quarters of them seen only once. Specimen: PBMCs. The receptors shown here come from a woman aged 50 to 60 in good health and CMV-seropositive. CDR3s include the opening cysteine and the closing phenylalanine or tryptophan. D genes are given only for firm matches. Expanded clones get a size class; other rows say once, few or many, or leave the size out.

TRBD1	TRBV6-5	TRBJ2-2	.	CASSYSDRGDTGELFF	TGTGCCAGCAGTTACTCAGACAGGGGCGACACCGGGGAGCTGTTTTTT
TRBD1	TRBV2	TRBJ2-1	.	CAMGPSDRDYNEQFF	TGTGCCATGGGTCCCTCCGACAGGGACTACAATGAGCAGTTCTTC
.	TRBV12-5	TRBJ2-7	.	CASGLSRDYEQYF	TGTGCTAGTGGTTTGTCCAGGGACTACGAGCAGTACTTC
.	TRBV10-3	TRBJ2-7	.	CAISESGQNYEQYF	TGTGCCATCAGTGAGTCAGGACAGAACTACGAGCAGTACTTC
TRBD1	TRBV5-4	TRBJ1-5	.	CASSSGQGAVSNQPQHF	TGTGCCAGCAGCTCGGGACAGGGGGCGGTGAGCAATCAGCCCCAGCATTTT
TRBD1	TRBV19	TRBJ2-4	.	CASRRTGENIQYF	TGTGCCAGTAGGCGGACAGGGGAAAACATTCAGTACTTC
.	TRBV7-3	TRBJ2-7	once	CASSAPGYEQYF	TGTGCCAGCAGCGCCCCGGGCTACGAGCAGTACTTC
TRBD2	TRBV6-1	TRBJ2-3	.	CASSGGLADTDTQYF	TGTGCCAGCAGTGGGGGACTAGCGGACACAGATACGCAGTATTTT
.	TRBV5-5	TRBJ2-7	.	CASSVDSSRNEQYF	TGTGCCAGCAGCGTGGACAGCTCCAGGAACGAGCAGTACTTC
TRBD2	TRBV7-3	TRBJ2-3	.	CASSLFSGTSTDTQYF	TGTGCCAGCAGCCTTTTTAGCGGGACCAGCACAGATACGCAGTATTTT
.	TRBV18	TRBJ2-4	.	CASSRELAKNIQYF	TGTGCCAGCTCGCGGGAACTAGCCAAAAACATTCAGTACTTC
TRBD1	TRBV11-2	TRBJ1-2	.	CASSLAGQGPQANYGYTF	TGTGCCAGCAGCTTAGCTGGACAGGGGCCCCAAGCTAACTATGGCTACACCTTC
.	TRBV18	TRBJ2-7	.	CASSPPSAVFYEQYF	TGTGCCAGCTCACCACCGTCCGCGGTTTTCTACGAGCAGTACTTC
TRBD1	TRBV30	TRBJ1-2	.	CAWNSGTVYGYTF	TGTGCCTGGAACTCCGGGACAGTCTATGGCTACACCTTC
.	TRBV5-6	TRBJ1-2	.	CASTYRDEDYGYTF	TGTGCCAGCACCTACAGGGATGAGGACTATGGCTACACCTTC
.	TRBV19	TRBJ1-5	.	CASTSQGNQPQHF	TGTGCCAGTACATCCCAGGGCAATCAGCCCCAGCATTTT
.	TRBV6-5	TRBJ1-2	.	CASSYSRTDRDYGYTF	TGTGCCAGCAGTTACTCCAGGACAGACCGAGACTATGGCTACACCTTC
TRBD2	TRBV2	TRBJ2-3	.	CASSGTSGSIDTQYF	TGTGCCAGCAGTGGGACTAGCGGGAGTATAGATACGCAGTATTTT
TRBD2	TRBV19	TRBJ2-2	.	CASSPGLAGVGGTGELFF	TGTGCCAGTAGCCCGGGACTAGCGGGAGTCGGGGGCACCGGGGAGCTGTTTTTT
TRBD2	TRBV27	TRBJ2-7	.	CASGLYSSGGSYEQYF	TGTGCCAGCGGGTTGTACTCTAGCGGGGGGTCCTACGAGCAGTACTTC
.	TRBV6-1	TRBJ2-3	.	CASSRRIFTDTQYF	TGTGCCAGCAGCCGGAGGATCTTCACAGATACGCAGTATTTT
TRBD1	TRBV7-2	TRBJ1-1	few	CASSSRQGRAFF	TGTGCCAGCAGCTCGAGACAGGGTAGAGCTTTCTTT
TRBD2	TRBV5-1	TRBJ2-1	.	CASSARTSGSYNEQFF	TGCGCCAGCAGCGCCCGGACTAGCGGGAGCTACAATGAGCAGTTCTTC
TRBD2	TRBV2	TRBJ2-1	.	CASSDTTSGSYNEQFF	TGTGCCAGCAGTGATACGACTAGCGGGTCCTACAATGAGCAGTTCTTC
.	TRBV4-1	TRBJ2-1	few	CASSQDRTGREFF	TGCGCCAGCAGCCAAGATCGAACAGGGAGGGAGTTCTTC
.	TRBV11-2	TRBJ2-5	.	CASSLVPREQYF	TGTGCCAGCAGCTTAGTACCGAGGGAGCAGTACTTC
TRBD2	TRBV2	TRBJ2-1	.	CASHVAGVGQFF	TGTGCCAGCCACGTAGCGGGAGTGGGGCAGTTCTTC
.	TRBV11-2	TRBJ2-2	.	CASRLLAIGELFF	TGTGCCAGCAGACTACTAGCAATCGGGGAGCTGTTTTTT
TRBD1	TRBV5-4	TRBJ2-3	.	CASSHGQGTDTQYF	TGTGCCAGCAGCCACGGACAGGGGACAGATACGCAGTATTTT
TRBD1	TRBV7-8	TRBJ1-6	.	CASSLKGQGNSPLHF	TGTGCCAGCAGCTTAAAAGGACAGGGGAATTCACCCCTCCACTTT
TRBD1	TRBV30	TRBJ1-1	.	CASEPRQGTNTEAFF	TGTGCCTCGGAGCCTCGACAGGGGACGAACACTGAAGCTTTCTTT
.	TRBV18	TRBJ1-1	once	CASSPFLDINTEAFF	TGTGCCAGCTCACCCTTCCTCGACATCAACACTGAAGCTTTCTTT
.	TRBV7-6	TRBJ2-5	.	CASSPYQETQYF	TGTGCCAGCAGCCCGTACCAAGAGACCCAGTACTTC
TRBD2	TRBV9	TRBJ2-1	.	CASSVTQGLAGGTYNEQFF	TGTGCCAGCAGCGTCACCCAAGGACTAGCGGGAGGGACCTACAATGAGCAGTTCTTC
TRBD1	TRBV4-1	TRBJ2-7	few	CASSLKQGQRDEQYF	TGCGCCAGCAGCCTCAAGCAGGGACAGAGGGACGAGCAGTACTTC
.	TRBV10-1	TRBJ2-1	.	CASSVRGYNEQFF	TGCGCCAGCAGTGTTAGGGGGTACAATGAGCAGTTCTTC
TRBD1	TRBV4-1	TRBJ2-3	few	CASSRDRYTDTQYF	TGCGCCAGCAGCCGGGACAGGTACACAGATACGCAGTATTTT
TRBD1	TRBV5-1	TRBJ1-2	.	CASSAQGQDYGYTF	TGCGCCAGCAGCGCCCAGGGACAGGACTATGGCTACACCTTC
.	TRBV6-5	TRBJ1-2	.	CASSPGTENYGYTF	TGTGCCAGCAGTCCCGGGACTGAGAACTATGGCTACACCTTC
.	TRBV11-2	TRBJ2-1	.	CASSLGGVNEQFF	TGTGCCAGCAGCTTAGGCGGGGTTAATGAGCAGTTCTTC
.	TRBV6-1	TRBJ1-5	.	CASSESEGNQPQHF	TGTGCCAGCAGTGAAAGTGAGGGAAATCAGCCCCAGCATTTT
TRBD2	TRBV9	TRBJ2-1	.	CASSFRSGASYNEQFF	TGTGCCAGCAGCTTTCGAAGCGGGGCTTCCTACAATGAGCAGTTCTTC
.	TRBV21-1	TRBJ2-6	.	CASPSSGANVLTF	TGTGCCAGCCCCAGCTCTGGGGCCAACGTCCTGACTTTC
TRBD2	TRBV5-1	TRBJ2-1	many	CASSLASGGYNEQFF	TGCGCCAGCAGCTTGGCAAGCGGGGGTTACAATGAGCAGTTCTTC
.	TRBV29-1	TRBJ1-2	once	CSVLRHRDGYTF	TGCAGCGTCCTCCGACACAGGGATGGCTACACCTTC
TRBD2	TRBV7-3	TRBJ2-3	.	CASSLTGGATDTQYF	TGTGCCAGCAGCTTAACCGGGGGGGCCACAGATACGCAGTATTTT
.	TRBV2	TRBJ2-2	.	CASSTTGTGELFF	TGTGCCAGCAGTACGACAGGCACCGGGGAGCTGTTTTTT
TRBD1	TRBV7-9	TRBJ1-6	.	CSSSSRGTGSSPLHF	TGTTCCAGCAGCTCCAGAGGGACAGGGAGTTCACCCCTCCACTTT
TRBD1	TRBV30	TRBJ2-7	.	CAWSSGGHKSYEQYF	TGTGCCTGGAGTTCAGGGGGACACAAGTCCTACGAGCAGTACTTC
.	TRBV21-1	TRBJ2-7	.	CAPTTTVTGTSGGGYEQYF	TGTGCCCCCACAACCACCGTCACCGGGACTAGCGGGGGGGGTTACGAGCAGTACTTC
TRBD1	TRBV7-9	TRBJ1-1	.	CASSLSAQGDTEAFF	TGTGCCAGCAGCTTATCGGCGCAGGGGGACACTGAAGCTTTCTTT
.	TRBV30	TRBJ1-2	.	CARWGGGYTF	TGTGCCCGGTGGGGCGGAGGCTACACCTTC
.	TRBV13	TRBJ2-7	.	CASSSTGQSYEQYF	TGTGCCAGCAGCAGCACTGGACAGAGCTACGAGCAGTACTTC